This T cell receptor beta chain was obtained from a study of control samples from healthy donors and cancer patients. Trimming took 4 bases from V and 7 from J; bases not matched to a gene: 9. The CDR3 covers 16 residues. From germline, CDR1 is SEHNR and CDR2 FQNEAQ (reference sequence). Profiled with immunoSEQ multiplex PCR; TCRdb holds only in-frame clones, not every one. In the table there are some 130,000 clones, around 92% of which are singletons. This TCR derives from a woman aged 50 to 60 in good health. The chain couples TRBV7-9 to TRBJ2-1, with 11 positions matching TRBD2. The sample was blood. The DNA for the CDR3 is TGTGCCAGCAGCTCAGGGGCTAGCGGGAGGCTTAATGAGCAGTTCTTC. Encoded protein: CASSSGASGRLNEQFF.